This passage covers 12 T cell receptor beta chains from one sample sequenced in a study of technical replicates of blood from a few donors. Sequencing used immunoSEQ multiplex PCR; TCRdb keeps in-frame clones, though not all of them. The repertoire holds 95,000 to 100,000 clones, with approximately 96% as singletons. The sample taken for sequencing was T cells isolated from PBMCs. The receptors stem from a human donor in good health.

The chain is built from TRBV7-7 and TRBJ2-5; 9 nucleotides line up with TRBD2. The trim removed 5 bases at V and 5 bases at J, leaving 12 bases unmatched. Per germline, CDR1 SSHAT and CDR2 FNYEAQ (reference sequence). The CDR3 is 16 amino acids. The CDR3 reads CASSPGASGIGETQYF. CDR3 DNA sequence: TGTGCCAGCAGCCCCGGGGCTAGCGGGATAGGGGAGACCCAGTACTTC.

CDR3 DNA sequence: TGCAGTGCTAACAGGGCACATGGCTACACCTTC. This gives the protein CSANRAHGYTF. The chain links TRBV20-1 to TRBJ1-2; a possible D gene is TRBD1 (6 bases). Trimming cost V 4 bases and J 6 bases, with 9 bases left between them. The CDR3 is made up of 11 amino acids. CDR1 is DFQATT and CDR2 is SNEGSKA in the germline V gene (reference sequence).

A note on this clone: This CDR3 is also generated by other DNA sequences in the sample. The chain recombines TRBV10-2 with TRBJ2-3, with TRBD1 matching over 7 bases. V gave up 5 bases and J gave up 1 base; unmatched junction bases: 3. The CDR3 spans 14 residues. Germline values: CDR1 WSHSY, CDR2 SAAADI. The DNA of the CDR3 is TGCGCCAGCAGTCGGACAGGTGGCACAGATACGCAGTATTTT. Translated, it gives CASSRTGGTDTQYF.

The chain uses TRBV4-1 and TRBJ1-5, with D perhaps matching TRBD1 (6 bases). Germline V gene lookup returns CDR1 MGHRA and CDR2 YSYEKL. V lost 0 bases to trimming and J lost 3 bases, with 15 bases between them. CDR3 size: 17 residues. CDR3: CASSQEPTGQFNQPQHF. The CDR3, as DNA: TGCGCCAGCAGCCAAGAACCCACAGGACAGTTCAATCAGCCCCAGCATTTT.

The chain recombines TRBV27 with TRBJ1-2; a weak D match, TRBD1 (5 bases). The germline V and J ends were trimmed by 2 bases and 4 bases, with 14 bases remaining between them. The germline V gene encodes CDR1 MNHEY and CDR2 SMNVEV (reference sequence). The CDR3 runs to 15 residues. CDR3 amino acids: CASSLGGEVLYGYTF. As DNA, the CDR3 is TGTGCCAGCAGTTTAGGAGGGGAGGTGCTCTATGGCTACACCTTC.

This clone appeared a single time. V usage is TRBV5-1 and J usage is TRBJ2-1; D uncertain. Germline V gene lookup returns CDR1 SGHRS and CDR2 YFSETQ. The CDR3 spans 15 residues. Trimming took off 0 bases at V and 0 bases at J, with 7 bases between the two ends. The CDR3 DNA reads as TGCGCCAGCAGCTTGGACGCCAGCTCCTACAATGAGCAGTTCTTC. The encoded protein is CASSLDASSYNEQFF.

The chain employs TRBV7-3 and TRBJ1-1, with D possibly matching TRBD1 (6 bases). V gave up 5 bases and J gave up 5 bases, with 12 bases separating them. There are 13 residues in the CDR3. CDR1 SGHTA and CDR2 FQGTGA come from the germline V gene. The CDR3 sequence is CASSTGGLTEAFF. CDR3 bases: TGTGCCAGCAGCACGGGGGGGCTTACTGAAGCTTTCTTT.

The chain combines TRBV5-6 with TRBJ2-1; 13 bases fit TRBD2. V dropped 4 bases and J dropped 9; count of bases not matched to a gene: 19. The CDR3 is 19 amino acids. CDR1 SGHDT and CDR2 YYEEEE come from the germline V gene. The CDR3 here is CASSMPTSGRPRDSVEQFF. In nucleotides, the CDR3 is TGTGCCAGCAGCATGCCGACTAGCGGGAGGCCCCGCGATTCGGTTGAGCAGTTCTTC.

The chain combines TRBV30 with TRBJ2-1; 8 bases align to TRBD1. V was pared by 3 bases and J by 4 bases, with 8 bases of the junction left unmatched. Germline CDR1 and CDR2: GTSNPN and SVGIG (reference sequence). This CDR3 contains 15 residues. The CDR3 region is CAWRRVGQGYNEQFF. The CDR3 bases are TGTGCCTGGAGAAGGGTCGGACAGGGTTACAATGAGCAGTTCTTC.

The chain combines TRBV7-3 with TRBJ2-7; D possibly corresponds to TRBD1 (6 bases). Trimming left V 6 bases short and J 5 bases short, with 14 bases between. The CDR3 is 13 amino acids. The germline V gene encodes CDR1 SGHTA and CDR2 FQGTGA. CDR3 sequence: CASSPTGLDEQYF. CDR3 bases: TGTGCCAGCAGTCCTACAGGGCTGGACGAGCAGTACTTC.

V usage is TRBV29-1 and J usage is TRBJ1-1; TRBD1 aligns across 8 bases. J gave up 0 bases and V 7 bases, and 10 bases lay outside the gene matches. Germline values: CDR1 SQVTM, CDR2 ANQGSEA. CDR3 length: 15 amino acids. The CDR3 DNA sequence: TGCAGCGGAATGTCCCGACAGGGGATGAACACTGAAGCTTTCTTT. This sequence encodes CSGMSRQGMNTEAFF.

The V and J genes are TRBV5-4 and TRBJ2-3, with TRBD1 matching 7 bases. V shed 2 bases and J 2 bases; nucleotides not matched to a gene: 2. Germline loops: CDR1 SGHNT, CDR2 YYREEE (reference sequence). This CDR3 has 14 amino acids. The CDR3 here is CASSFGQVTDTQYF. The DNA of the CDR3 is TGTGCCAGCAGCTTTGGACAGGTCACAGATACGCAGTATTTT.